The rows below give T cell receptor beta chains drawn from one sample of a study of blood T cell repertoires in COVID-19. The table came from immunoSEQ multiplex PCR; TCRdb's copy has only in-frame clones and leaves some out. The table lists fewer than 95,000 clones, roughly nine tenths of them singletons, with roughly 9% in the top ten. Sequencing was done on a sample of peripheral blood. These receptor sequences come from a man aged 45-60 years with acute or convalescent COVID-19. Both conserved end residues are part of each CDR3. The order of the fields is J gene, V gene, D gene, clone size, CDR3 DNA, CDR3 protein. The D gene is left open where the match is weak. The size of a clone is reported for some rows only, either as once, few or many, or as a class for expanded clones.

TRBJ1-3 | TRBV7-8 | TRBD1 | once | TGTGCCAGCAGCCCCGCGACAGGGGCATTTGGAAACACCATATATTTT | CASSPATGAFGNTIYF
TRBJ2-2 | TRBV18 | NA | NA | TGTGCCAGCTCACCAGGGCCCGGGGAGCTGTTTTTT | CASSPGPGELFF
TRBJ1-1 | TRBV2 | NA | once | TGTGCCAGCAGTGAATCGGAGTACACTGAAGCTTTCTTT | CASSESEYTEAFF
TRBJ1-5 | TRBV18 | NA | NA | TGTGCCAGCTCACTGTCAGGGAGGAGCAATCAGCCCCAGCATTTT | CASSLSGRSNQPQHF
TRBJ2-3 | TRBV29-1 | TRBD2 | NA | TGCAGCGTTACCGGGACTAGTGATAGCACAGATACGCAGTATTTT | CSVTGTSDSTDTQYF
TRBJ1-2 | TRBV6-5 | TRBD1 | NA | TGTGCCAGCAGTTTCCGCCTTATGGGACAGGGAGCATACACCTTC | CASSFRLMGQGAYTF
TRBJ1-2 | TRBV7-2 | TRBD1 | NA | TGTGCCAGCCGTCGAGACAGGGGTTCCTATGGCTACACCTTC | CASRRDRGSYGYTF
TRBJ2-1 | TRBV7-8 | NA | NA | TGTGCCAGCAGCTTAGGGGGGGGCGTCCACAATGAGCAGTTCTTC | CASSLGGGVHNEQFF
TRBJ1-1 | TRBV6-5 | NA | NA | TGTGCCAGCATCCAAAGCGGGGAACTGAACACTGAAGCTTTCTTT | CASIQSGELNTEAFF
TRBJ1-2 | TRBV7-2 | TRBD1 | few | TGTGCCAGCAGCTTAGCTTCCGGACAGGGTGACTATGGCTACACCTTC | CASSLASGQGDYGYTF
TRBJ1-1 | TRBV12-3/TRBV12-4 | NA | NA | TGTGCCAGCAAAACAGGGTGGGGCACTGAAGCTTTCTTT | CASKTGWGTEAFF
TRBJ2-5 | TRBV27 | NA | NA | TGTGCCAGCAGTAAGGGGGCGCGGGGAGAGACCCAGTACTTC | CASSKGARGETQYF
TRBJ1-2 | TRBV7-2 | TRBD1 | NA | TGTGCCAGCAGCTTTGGGACAGAAGCTAACTATGGCTACACCTTC | CASSFGTEANYGYTF
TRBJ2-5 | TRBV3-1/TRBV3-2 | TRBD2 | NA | TGTGCCAGCAGCCACCAGGGTCCAGCGGGATCCCAAGAGACCCAGTACTTC | CASSHQGPAGSQETQYF
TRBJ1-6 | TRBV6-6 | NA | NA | TGTGCCAGCAGTTACGGGAGGTTTAATTCACCCCTCCACTTT | CASSYGRFNSPLHF
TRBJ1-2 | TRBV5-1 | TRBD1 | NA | TGCGCCAGCAGCCCGGGACAGGACGGCTACACCTTC | CASSPGQDGYTF
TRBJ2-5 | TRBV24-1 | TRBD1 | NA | TGTGCCACCAGTGATATGGGACAGGGGGTAGCGGAGACCCAGTACTTC | CATSDMGQGVAETQYF
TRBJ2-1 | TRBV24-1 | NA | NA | TGTGCCACCAGTGATCAGGGTAATGAGCAGTTCTTC | CATSDQGNEQFF
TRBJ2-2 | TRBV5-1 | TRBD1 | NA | TGCGCCAGCAGCTCGACAGGGGGGTATTCCGGGGAGCTGTTTTTT | CASSSTGGYSGELFF
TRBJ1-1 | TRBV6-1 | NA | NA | TGTGCCAGCAGTGAAACCCTCCAGCGTCGCCTGAACACTGAAGCTTTCTTT | CASSETLQRRLNTEAFF
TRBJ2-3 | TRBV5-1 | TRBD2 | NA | TGCGCCAGCAGCTTGGCGGGGGGGACAGATACGCAGTATTTT | CASSLAGGTDTQYF
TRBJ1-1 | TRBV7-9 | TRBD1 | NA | TGTGCCAGCAGCGCCACAGGGGTGAACACTGAAGCTTTCTTT | CASSATGVNTEAFF
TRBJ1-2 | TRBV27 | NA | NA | TGTGCCAGCAGTTCCAGGGGTAGGGGGGGCTACACCTTC | CASSSRGRGGYTF
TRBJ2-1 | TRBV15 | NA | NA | TGTGCCACCAGGTCCTCGGGTAGTCCGCCCTACAATGAGCAGTTCTTC | CATRSSGSPPYNEQFF
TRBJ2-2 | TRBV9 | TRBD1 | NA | TGTGCCAGCAGCTATACAGGGGGCGGCACCGGGGAGCTGTTTTTT | CASSYTGGGTGELFF
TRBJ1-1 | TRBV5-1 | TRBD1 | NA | TGCGCCAGCAGCATTGGGACAGGGGGCACTGAAGCTTTCTTT | CASSIGTGGTEAFF
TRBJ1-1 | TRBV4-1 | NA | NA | TGCGCCAGCAGCCGAGAACAGTCGAACACTGAAGCTTTCTTT | CASSREQSNTEAFF
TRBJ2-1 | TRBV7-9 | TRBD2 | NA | TGTGCCAGCAGCTCAAACCTTAGACTAGCGGGGGCCTCCTACAATGAGCAGTTCTTC | CASSSNLRLAGASYNEQFF
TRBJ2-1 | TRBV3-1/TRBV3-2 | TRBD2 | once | TGTGCCAGCAGCCAAGCAGGACTAGCAGATGAGCAGTTCTTC | CASSQAGLADEQFF
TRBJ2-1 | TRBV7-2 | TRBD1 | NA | TGTGCCAGCAGCTTAGCCCACCCCGGACAGGGAAATGAGCAGTTCTTC | CASSLAHPGQGNEQFF
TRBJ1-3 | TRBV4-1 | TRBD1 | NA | TGCGCCAGCAGCCGGGACAGGGGGAAAGGAAACACCATATATTTT | CASSRDRGKGNTIYF
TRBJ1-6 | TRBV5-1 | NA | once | TGCGCCAGCAGCGCAGGGTCGAGCTCCTATAATTCACCCCTCCACTTT | CASSAGSSSYNSPLHF